This TCR beta chain comes out of a study of blood T cells in healthy people across ages. Worth noting for this clonotype: The antigen remains undetermined.

Whole-study results and caveats: Estimated diversity, derived from one million T cells, was regarded as an underestimate.

The CDR3 length is 15 residues. The V gene's germline CDR1 is KGHSH and CDR2 LQKENI. J was trimmed by 4 bases and V by 2 bases; bases with no gene match: 7. Together with a sample-barcoded 5' primer, a J-beta primer mix was included in a second PCR lasting about 7 to 11 cycles. TCRdb reprocessed the 5' RACE reads with MiXCR, giving one entry per CDR3 protein. The top ten hold around 9.2% of the sample, which has hundreds of thousands of distinct CDR3 sequences, around 25% seen once. This same sample was also part of a study on T cells of mothers and their children. From that second work: Unrelated pairs and related pairs have their TCR recombination output shaped similarly by thymic selection.

The TCR comes from a boy aged 5-17 years in good health. This chain connects TRBV18 to TRBJ2-5; 7 bases are a match to TRBD1. Sequencing was done on a sample of blood. This CDR3 is CASSPSQQGLETQYF. In DNA, the CDR3 is TGTGCCAGCTCACCATCGCAACAGGGGCTAGAGACCCAGTACTTC.